This is a list of T cell receptor beta chains from one sample in a study of T cell responses to AZD1222 COVID-19 vaccine. Profiling relied on immunoSEQ multiplex PCR, and the TCRdb table lists in-frame clones only, not all of them. This sample has approximately 110,000 clones, with around 94% found just once. This material consisted of peripheral blood, taken on day 0 of AZD1222 vaccination. These receptors were taken from an adult in good health. The CDR3 runs from the conserved cysteine through the conserved F or W. A D gene is named only where the DNA matches it firmly. The size field is filled for only some rows; it gives once, few, many or a size class.

TRBV18	TRBJ2-1	.	.	TGTGCCAGCTCACCAGGGAAGCACAATGAGCAGTTCTTC	CASSPGKHNEQFF
TRBV10-1	TRBJ2-1	TRBD2	.	TGCGCCAGCGGACTAGCGGGAGGTAATGAGCAGTTCTTC	CASGLAGGNEQFF
TRBV5-1	TRBJ1-1	.	.	TGCGCCAGCAGCTTGAGGGAGGCGCGGGGGGGCTTGGACACTGAAGCTTTCTTT	CASSLREARGGLDTEAFF
TRBV6-5	TRBJ1-4	TRBD1	.	TGTGCCAGCATTGGCACAGGGGGCTACGAAAAACTGTTTTTT	CASIGTGGYEKLFF
TRBV4-3	TRBJ1-5	.	.	TGCGCCAGCAGCCAAACGATCCAGGGCTTTAGCAATCAGCCCCAGCATTTT	CASSQTIQGFSNQPQHF
TRBV27	TRBJ1-3	TRBD1	.	TGTGCCAGCAGTACCCGAGGGGACAGGGGTGGTGGAAACACCATATATTTT	CASSTRGDRGGGNTIYF
TRBV6-5	TRBJ1-2	TRBD1	.	TGTGCCAGCAGTCCCCGCGGGCAGGGGGCAGAAGGCTACACCTTC	CASSPRGQGAEGYTF
TRBV5-6	TRBJ1-1	.	.	TGTGCCAGCAGCGGGGGGAGGTGGAACACTGAAGCTTTCTTT	CASSGGRWNTEAFF
TRBV27	TRBJ2-2	.	.	TGTGCCAGCAGGATAGGGGTCACCGGGGAGCTGTTTTTT	CASRIGVTGELFF
TRBV3-1/TRBV3-2	TRBJ2-5	TRBD1	.	TGTGCCAGCAGCCAAGATTGGGGGGGACAGGGGGAGACCCAGTACTTC	CASSQDWGGQGETQYF
TRBV12-3/TRBV12-4	TRBJ1-3	.	.	TGTGCCAGCGAGTTGGACGTTAGAAACACCATATATTTT	CASELDVRNTIYF
TRBV27	TRBJ1-3	.	.	TGTGCCAGCAGTTTATCCCAGCCCTCTGGAAACACCATATATTTT	CASSLSQPSGNTIYF
TRBV30	TRBJ2-7	.	.	TGTGCCTGGAGGGTTAGCGGAGGCTACGAGCAGTACTTC	CAWRVSGGYEQYF
TRBV5-1	TRBJ1-6	.	.	TGCGCCAGCAGCTTGGAGCGGACAGCTGCACCCCTCCACTTT	CASSLERTAAPLHF
TRBV19	TRBJ1-2	.	.	TGTGCCAGTAACATTAGGAGTGGTTTTGATGGCTACACCTTC	CASNIRSGFDGYTF
TRBV5-1	TRBJ2-2	TRBD1	.	TGCGCCAGCAGCTTGGCCCCGACAGGGGGCAACAGGGAGCTGTTTTTT	CASSLAPTGGNRELFF
TRBV18	TRBJ2-7	TRBD2	.	TGTGCCAGCTCACCACGGGTAGCGGGGTCGGGGGAGCAGTACTTC	CASSPRVAGSGEQYF
TRBV30	TRBJ1-5	.	.	TGTGCCTGGAGTGGGGTCACCTTAAGGCAGCCCCAGCATTTT	CAWSGVTLRQPQHF
TRBV28	TRBJ2-4	.	.	TGTGCCAGCAGTTTTCCGGGACTAGCCAAAAACATTCAGTACTTC	CASSFPGLAKNIQYF
TRBV19	TRBJ2-2	.	.	TGTGCCGGAGCTAACGCGAACACCGGGGAGCTGTTTTTT	CAGANANTGELFF
TRBV11-2	TRBJ2-1	TRBD2	once	TGTGCCAGCAGCCTCCGGAGGGGGCGGGAGGGTTTGTATGAGCAGTTCTTC	CASSLRRGREGLYEQFF
TRBV5-1	TRBJ2-5	.	.	TGCGCCACCAATCGGGACCCTCAAGAGACCCAGTACTTC	CATNRDPQETQYF
TRBV19	TRBJ1-2	.	.	TGTGCCAGTACCAAGAAAGGGGAGACTGATGGCTACACCTTC	CASTKKGETDGYTF
TRBV5-1	TRBJ2-1	TRBD2	.	TGCGCCAGCAGCTTGAGGACTAGCGGGGTAAGCTCCTACAATGAGCAGTTCTTC	CASSLRTSGVSSYNEQFF
TRBV4-3	TRBJ1-5	.	.	TGCGCCAGCAGCCAAGATCTAGGCAATCAGCCCCAGCATTTT	CASSQDLGNQPQHF
TRBV11-3	TRBJ2-2	TRBD2	.	TGTGCCAGCAGCGACAATTCAGCGGGGGGGCGTCACGGGGAGCTGTTTTTT	CASSDNSAGGRHGELFF
TRBV7-2	TRBJ1-4	TRBD1	.	TGTGCCAGCAGTCAAGGGGACAGGAGGAATGAAAAACTGTTTTTT	CASSQGDRRNEKLFF
TRBV24-1	TRBJ1-1	.	once	TGTGCCACCAGTGATGCGGGGGAGGACACTGAAGCTTTCTTT	CATSDAGEDTEAFF
TRBV9	TRBJ1-1	TRBD1	.	TGTGCCAGCTCCGGGACAGGCGGGGGGAAAGCTTTCTTT	CASSGTGGGKAFF
TRBV4-3	TRBJ2-3	.	.	TGCGCCAGCAGCCAAGAAGTAGCCGCCCCAGATACGCAGTATTTT	CASSQEVAAPDTQYF
TRBV27	TRBJ2-7	TRBD1	.	TGTGCCAGCAGTCGGACAGGGGCCGAGCAGTACTTC	CASSRTGAEQYF
TRBV14	TRBJ2-1	.	.	TGTGCCAGCAGCCAGTCTCGCAATGAGCAGTTCTTC	CASSQSRNEQFF
TRBV7-3	TRBJ1-1	.	.	TGTGCCAGCAGCTTGGGGCCCCATGAGACTGAAGCTTTCTTT	CASSLGPHETEAFF
TRBV7-9	TRBJ1-4	.	.	TGTGCCAGCAGCGCCCTCGGGAACAATGAAAAACTGTTTTTT	CASSALGNNEKLFF
TRBV11-1	TRBJ1-2	.	.	TGTGCCAGCAGCTTTTCCGGGCACTATGGCTACACCTTC	CASSFSGHYGYTF
TRBV7-2	TRBJ2-5	TRBD2	.	TGTGCCACCCGGGGACTATCAGAGACCCAGTACTTC	CATRGLSETQYF
TRBV29-1	TRBJ2-7	TRBD1	.	TGCAGCGTTGTCCGACAGGGGGGGATCTACGAGCAGTACTTC	CSVVRQGGIYEQYF
TRBV30	TRBJ1-4	.	.	TGTGCCTGTACTTGGTGGGAGAGAGAAAAACTGTTTTTT	CACTWWEREKLFF
TRBV12-3/TRBV12-4	TRBJ2-1	.	once	TGTGCCAGCAGTTTCCGGACAAACAATGAGCAGTTCTTC	CASSFRTNNEQFF
TRBV29-1	TRBJ2-5	TRBD2	.	TGCAGCGTTCAGGCAGCGGGGGGTTTGGATGAGACCCAGTACTTC	CSVQAAGGLDETQYF
TRBV6-4	TRBJ1-6	TRBD1	.	TGTGCCAGCAGTGAATCCGGACAGGGGCGTTCACCCCTCCACTTT	CASSESGQGRSPLHF
TRBV9	TRBJ2-2	TRBD1	.	TGTGCCAGCAGCCCGGGACAGGCGAACACCGGGGAGCTGTTTTTT	CASSPGQANTGELFF
TRBV19	TRBJ2-2	.	.	TGTGCCGGCAGGACAGGCGGGAGCACCGGGGAGCTGTTTTTT	CAGRTGGSTGELFF
TRBV28	TRBJ1-1	.	.	TGTGCCAGCATCCTACGTCGGGGCAGCGGGACTGAAGCTTTCTTT	CASILRRGSGTEAFF
TRBV7-8	TRBJ1-2	.	.	TGTGCCAGCAGCCCTCGGGGGGCGGTTAGCGGCTACACCTTC	CASSPRGAVSGYTF
TRBV5-1	TRBJ1-2	.	.	TGCGCCAGCGCAACCATCGGGGGTGGTAACTATGGCTACACCTTC	CASATIGGGNYGYTF
TRBV7-9	TRBJ2-7	TRBD2	.	TGTGCCAGCAGCCAGACTAGCTCCGAGCAGTACTTC	CASSQTSSEQYF
TRBV7-2	TRBJ2-3	.	.	TGTGCCAGCAGCTTACTCACAGATACGCAGTATTTT	CASSLLTDTQYF
TRBV5-1	TRBJ2-6	.	.	TGCGCCAGCAGCCGAGGGACTTCTGGGGCCAACGTCCTGACTTTC	CASSRGTSGANVLTF